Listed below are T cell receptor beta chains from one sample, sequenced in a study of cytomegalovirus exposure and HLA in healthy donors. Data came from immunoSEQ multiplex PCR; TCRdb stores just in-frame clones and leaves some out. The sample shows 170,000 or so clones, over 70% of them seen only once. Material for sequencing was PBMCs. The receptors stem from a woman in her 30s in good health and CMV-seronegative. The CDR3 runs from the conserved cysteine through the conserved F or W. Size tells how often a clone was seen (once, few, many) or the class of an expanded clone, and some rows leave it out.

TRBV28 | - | CASSTSGLSYEQYF
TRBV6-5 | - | CASSYADRNNSPLHF
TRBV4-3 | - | CASSQDKNSNQPQHF
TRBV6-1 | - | CASSEGGRGRETQYF
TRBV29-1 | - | CSVVALAPTDTQYF
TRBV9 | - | CASSVGLAGTDTQYF
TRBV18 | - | CASSPGGADGYTF
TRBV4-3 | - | CASSPKHPGSNQPQHF
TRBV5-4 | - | CASTPTPAGENTGELFF
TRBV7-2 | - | CASSPILAGITGELFF
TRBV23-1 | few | CASNTGGASNTGELFF
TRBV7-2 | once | CASSLRLAGPYEQYF
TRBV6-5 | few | CASSDWASYYEQYF
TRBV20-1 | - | CSVRDQETQYF
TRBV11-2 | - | CASSLATTGGYNSPLHF
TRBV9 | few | CASSAGGLGKLFF
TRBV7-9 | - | CASSLVRLRGASYNEQFF
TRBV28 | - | CASSSGGDGGTEAFF
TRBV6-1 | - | CAPQEPVLEQYF
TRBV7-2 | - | CASSEGQDYGYTF
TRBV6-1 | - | CASSTTGNQPQHF
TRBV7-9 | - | CASSSKQGIIVEAFF
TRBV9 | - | CASSVGPGVRTSTDTQYF
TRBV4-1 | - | CASSQKDLPGQETQYF
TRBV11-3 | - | CASSLNRGEGNEQFF
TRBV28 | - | CASISDLLAENTEAFF
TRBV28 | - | CASRPKAKGGLASTGELFF
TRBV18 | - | CASSPREWAYEQYF
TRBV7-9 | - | CASSLSGRGVQETQYF
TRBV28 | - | CASSTPFWRGREGTQYF
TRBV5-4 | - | CASSGTDRGRGYTF
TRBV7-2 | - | CASSLVRDSGANVLTF
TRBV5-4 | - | CASTPQTGGSYEQYF
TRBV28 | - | CASSVLEGGSPLHF
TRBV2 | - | CASSGQGYEQYF
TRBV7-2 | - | CASSLSPDNEQFF
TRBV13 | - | CASSLGGANEKLFF